This passage covers 22 T cell receptor beta chains from one sample sequenced in a study of blood T cells in healthy people across ages. Primers used in a second PCR of about 6 to 11 cycles were a sample-barcoded 5' primer and a J-beta primer mix. TCRdb processed the 5' RACE reads anew with MiXCR; each CDR3 protein has one entry. Found here are 800,000 or so distinct CDR3 sequences, 20% to 25% of them singletons; the top ten hold under 4.5%. These data were also reused for a study on T cells of mothers and their children.

The source material was blood. These receptor sequences come from a boy aged 5-17 years in good health.

This clonotype came up a few times. Compared with germline, one end of the junction differs, possibly owing to a read error. This chain joins TRBV28 and TRBJ1-4; weak D call: TRBD1 (5 bases). Germline CDR1 and CDR2: MDHEN and SYDVKM. This CDR3 spans 15 amino acids. In DNA, the CDR3 is TGTGCCCGCAGTTTATCCCAGGGTTCCTATGAAAAACTGTTTTTT. The encoded protein is CARSLSQGSYEKLFF.

The chain uses TRBV7-2 and TRBJ1-1; a possible D gene is TRBD1 (5 bases). This CDR3 has 15 amino acids. Trimming took off 2 bases at V and 4 bases at J, with 14 bases between the two ends. Per germline, CDR1 SGHTA and CDR2 FQGNSA. This chain's CDR3 is CASSLRSGGGTEAFF. CDR3 sequence (DNA): TGTGCCAGCAGCTTAAGGTCTGGCGGGGGCACTGAAGCTTTCTTT.

The V gene is TRBV7-9, the J gene TRBJ2-2; 8 nucleotides match TRBD2. The J call may be incorrect, as the DNA end agrees better with TRBJ2-1. Looked up from germline, CDR1 is SEHNR and CDR2 is FQNEAQ (reference sequence). The CDR3 totals 15 residues. CDR3 bases: TGTGCCAGCAGGGCCGGGGGGGCCTCTTACAATGAGCAGTTCTTC. Translation: CASRAGGASYNEQFF.

The chain joins TRBV5-1 to TRBJ1-2, with D tentatively TRBD1 (5 bases). V gave up 4 bases and J gave up 2 bases, with 15 bases separating them. Looked up from germline, CDR1 is SGHRS and CDR2 is YFSETQ. The CDR3 runs 15 residues. CDR3 loop: CASSKTGEKNYGYTF. CDR3 in DNA: TGCGCCAGCAGCAAGACGGGGGAGAAAAACTATGGCTACACCTTC.

V usage is TRBV6-5 and J usage is TRBJ2-5; possibly TRBD2 for D (6 bases). This CDR3 has 16 residues. From germline, CDR1 is MNHEY and CDR2 SVGAGI. Trimming pared 4 bases from V and 5 bases from J, leaving 20 bases between. CDR3 sequence reads: CASSFRRERMVETQYF. DNA of the CDR3: TGTGCCAGCAGTTTTCGACGGGAGAGGATGGTGGAGACCCAGTACTTC.

V gene TRBV20-1 combines with J gene TRBJ2-1, with D possibly TRBD1 on 6 matching bases. Germline V CDR1 and CDR2: DFQATT, SNEGSKA (reference sequence). V lost 6 bases and J lost 3, with 12 bases in between. This CDR3 spans 13 amino acids. CDR3 sequence (DNA): TGCAGTGCCCATCGAGGGGGCTACAATGAGCAGTTCTTC. As protein: CSAHRGGYNEQFF.

The rearrangement links TRBV7-9 to TRBJ2-1; tentatively, D is TRBD1 or TRBD2 (5 bases each). This CDR3 is built from 16 residues. The ends were cut back, 5 bases at V and 8 bases at J, with 22 bases in the middle. Germline loops: CDR1 SEHNR, CDR2 FQNEAQ (reference sequence). The CDR3 DNA follows: TGTGCCAGCAGCCTCAGCAGGGACCTCCACCGCGATGAGCAGTTCTTC. Translating it yields CASSLSRDLHRDEQFF.

The rearrangement uses TRBV27 and TRBJ1-4; 9 nucleotides line up with TRBD1. The CDR3 extends over 16 amino acids. Germline CDR1 is MNHEY and CDR2 is SMNVEV (reference sequence). The J segment lost 4 bases and the V segment lost 6 bases, leaving 9 bases of the junction unmatched. The chain's CDR3 is CASRTTWDRVNEKLFF. The CDR3 nucleotides read TGTGCCAGCAGGACTACCTGGGACAGGGTTAATGAAAAACTGTTTTTT.

This clonotype appeared a few times. The genes are TRBV28 and TRBJ1-5, with 9 bases lining up with TRBD1. The junction had 10 bases not matched to a gene; V was cut back by 6 bases and J by 7 bases. Germline assignment: CDR1 MDHEN and CDR2 SYDVKM. The CDR3 spans 15 residues. CDR3 region: CASSPGQGIRQPQHF. CDR3 in DNA: TGTGCCAGCAGCCCCGGACAGGGGATCAGACAGCCCCAGCATTTT. The whole variable domain, remainder taken from reference TRBV28 and TRBJ1-5, is DVKVTQSSRYLVKRTGEKVFLECVQDMDHENMFWYRQDPGLGLRLIYFSYDVKMKEKGDIPEGYSVSREKKERFSLILESASTNQTSMYLCASSPGQGIRQPQHFGDGTRLSIL.

The chain carries TRBV4-1 and TRBJ2-5; D perhaps matches TRBD1 (6 bases). CDR1 and CDR2 (germline): MGHRA, YSYEKL. CDR3 size: 15 residues. V was cut by 0 bases and J by 4 bases, with 12 bases left in between. CDR3 DNA sequence: TGCGCCAGCAGCCAAGAGGGGGCGAGAGGAGAGACCCAGTACTTC. This encodes CASSQEGARGETQYF.

The rearrangement uses TRBV6-1 and TRBJ2-3, with 10 bases identical to TRBD1. This CDR3 is 17 amino acids long. The V gene end was trimmed by 4 bases and the J gene end by 6 bases; junction bases not matched to a gene: 13. CDR1 MNHNS and CDR2 SASEGT come from the germline V gene. The CDR3 DNA reads TGTGCCAGCAGTGGGCCGAGTTGGACAGGGGGACCGGATACGCAGTATTTT. The encoded protein is CASSGPSWTGGPDTQYF.

This clonotype has just a few counts. The V gene is TRBV11-2, the J gene TRBJ2-1; possible D gene TRBD2, 5 bases. CDR3 size: 16 residues. CDR1 SGHAT and CDR2 FQNNGV come from the germline V gene. V was clipped by 1 base and J by 0 bases, with 10 bases between them. CDR3: CASSLVPGSSYNEQFF. The CDR3 nucleotides are TGTGCCAGCAGCTTAGTTCCGGGGAGCTCCTACAATGAGCAGTTCTTC.

This clonotype has only a few counts. The chain combines TRBV19 with TRBJ1-1; D remains unclear. The V end lost 4 bases, the J end lost 1 base, and 16 bases lay between the germline ends. The germline gives CDR1 LNHDA, CDR2 SQIVND (reference sequence). This CDR3 comprises 16 residues. CDR3 sequence reads: CASSRLAITRNTEAFF. The CDR3 region has the DNA TGTGCCAGTAGTAGACTAGCTATTACAAGGAACACTGAAGCTTTCTTT.

The rearrangement joins TRBV6-2 or TRBV6-3 to TRBJ2-2, with 8 positions matching TRBD1. The CDR3 has 17 residues. Germline V gene data show CDR1 as MNHEY and CDR2 as SVGEGT. The V and J ends lost 2 bases and 4 bases, in that order; junction bases with no gene match: 9. The CDR3 region is CASSYGWTGIGTGELFF. Here the CDR3 DNA reads TGTGCCAGCAGTTACGGCTGGACAGGGATCGGCACCGGGGAGCTGTTTTTT.

This chain links TRBV7-2 with TRBJ1-1, with D hard to call. From germline, CDR1 is SGHTA and CDR2 FQGNSA. V was pared by 1 base and J by 3 bases, with 3 bases between. The CDR3 runs to 12 residues. The CDR3 sequence is CASSLDDTEAFF. CDR3 coding DNA: TGTGCCAGCAGCTTAGATGACACTGAAGCTTTCTTT.

This clonotype was observed many times. V is TRBV14 and J is TRBJ2-5, with 13 bases that match TRBD2. Germline V CDR1 and CDR2: SGHDN, FVKESK. The CDR3 is 15 residues long. V dropped 4 bases and J dropped 5; count of bases not matched to a gene: 4. The CDR3: CASSRGTSGAETQYF. The DNA for the CDR3 is TGTGCCAGCAGCCGCGGGACTAGCGGGGCGGAGACCCAGTACTTC.

The chain is built from TRBV7-9 and TRBJ2-7; TRBD2 matches 14 bases. J was trimmed by 6 bases and V by 4 bases; bases with no gene match: 5. The CDR3 is 15 residues long. The germline gives CDR1 SEHNR, CDR2 FQNEAQ (reference sequence). The CDR3 here is CASSSGLAGVSEQYF. DNA of the CDR3: TGTGCCAGCAGCTCGGGACTAGCGGGAGTATCCGAGCAGTACTTC.

This chain uses TRBV3-1 with TRBJ2-1; 15 positions match TRBD2. This CDR3 has 20 residues. Germline V CDR1 and CDR2: LGHDT, YNNKEL (reference sequence). The J segment lost 4 bases and the V segment lost 5 bases, leaving 15 bases of the junction unmatched. The CDR3 protein is CASSGRTSGGDTKDYNEQFF. The CDR3 DNA follows: TGTGCCAGCAGCGGGAGGACTAGCGGGGGGGACACGAAAGATTACAATGAGCAGTTCTTC.

The V gene is TRBV6-1, the J gene TRBJ2-3; D may match TRBD1 or TRBD2 (5 bases each). Germline assignment: CDR1 MNHNS and CDR2 SASEGT. The V and J ends lost 8 bases and 2 bases respectively, with 20 bases between them. This CDR3 comprises 16 residues. This CDR3 reads CASLTGLESVTDTQYF. Here the CDR3 DNA reads TGTGCCAGCCTCACGGGGCTTGAATCCGTCACAGATACGCAGTATTTT.

In this sample, this clonotype turned up a few times. This chain connects TRBV7-2 to TRBJ1-1; 9 bases are shared with TRBD1. Germline V gene data show CDR1 as SGHTA and CDR2 as FQGNSA. V lost 5 bases and J lost 4; bases outside the gene matches: 8. This CDR3 spans 15 amino acids. The CDR3, as DNA: TGTGCCAGCAGCCCAGGACAGGGGTTGGGCACTGAAGCTTTCTTT. Amino acids: CASSPGQGLGTEAFF.

The chain employs TRBV12-3 or TRBV12-4 and TRBJ1-4, with 10 bases aligning to TRBD1. The ends lost 6 bases at V and 3 bases at J; junction bases unmatched: 13. This CDR3 contains 18 residues. The CDR3 DNA is TGTGCCAGCAGGCGACAGGGGGCGAGTGAGTCAGCTAATGAAAAACTGTTTTTT. Its protein product is CASRRQGASESANEKLFF.

CDR3 sequence reads: CASSRLRGPTTGELFF. In nucleotides, the CDR3 is TGTGCCAGCAGCCGCCTCAGGGGGCCGACCACCGGGGAGCTGTTTTTT. The chain is built from TRBV14 and TRBJ2-2; the match to TRBD1 covers 8 bases. Germline loops: CDR1 SGHDN, CDR2 FVKESK. With V trimmed by 4 bases and J by 4 bases, 8 bases remained unmatched. There are 16 residues in the CDR3.